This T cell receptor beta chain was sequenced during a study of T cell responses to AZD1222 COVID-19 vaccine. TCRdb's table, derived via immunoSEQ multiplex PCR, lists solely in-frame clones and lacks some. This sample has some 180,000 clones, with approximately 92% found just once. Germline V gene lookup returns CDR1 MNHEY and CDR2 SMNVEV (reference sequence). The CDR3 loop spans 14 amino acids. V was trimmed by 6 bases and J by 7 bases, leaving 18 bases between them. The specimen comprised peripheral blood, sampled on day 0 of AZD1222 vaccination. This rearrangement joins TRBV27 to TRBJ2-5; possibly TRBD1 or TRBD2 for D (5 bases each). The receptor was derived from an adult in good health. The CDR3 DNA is TGTGCCAGCAGCCAGGCCCTGGGGGACGTGACCCAGTACTTC. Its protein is CASSQALGDVTQYF.